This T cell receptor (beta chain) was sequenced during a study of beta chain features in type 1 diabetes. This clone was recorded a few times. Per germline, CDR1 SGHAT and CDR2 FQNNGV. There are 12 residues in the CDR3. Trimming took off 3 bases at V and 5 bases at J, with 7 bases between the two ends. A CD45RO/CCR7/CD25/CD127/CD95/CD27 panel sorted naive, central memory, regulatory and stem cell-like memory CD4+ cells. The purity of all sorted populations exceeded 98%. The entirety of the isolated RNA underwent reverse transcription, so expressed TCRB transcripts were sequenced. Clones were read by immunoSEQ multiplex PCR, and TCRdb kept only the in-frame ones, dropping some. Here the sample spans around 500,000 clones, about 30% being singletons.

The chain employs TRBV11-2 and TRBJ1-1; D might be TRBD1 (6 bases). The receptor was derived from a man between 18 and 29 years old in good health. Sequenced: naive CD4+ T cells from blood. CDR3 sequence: CASSLTGTEAFF. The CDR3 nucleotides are TGTGCCAGCAGCTTGACAGGAACTGAAGCTTTCTTT.